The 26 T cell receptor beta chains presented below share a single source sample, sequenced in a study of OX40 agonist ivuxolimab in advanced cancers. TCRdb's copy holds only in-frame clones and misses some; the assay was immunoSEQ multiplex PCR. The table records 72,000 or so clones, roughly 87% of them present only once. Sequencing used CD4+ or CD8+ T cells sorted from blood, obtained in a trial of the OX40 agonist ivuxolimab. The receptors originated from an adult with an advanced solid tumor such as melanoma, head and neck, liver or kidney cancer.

The CDR3 sequence: CASSSGTTRGVNEKLFF. The DNA of the CDR3 is TGCGCCAGCAGCTCCGGGACAACAAGGGGGGTTAATGAAAAACTGTTTTTT. The V and J genes are TRBV5-1 and TRBJ1-4; a weak D match, TRBD1 (6 bases). Germline values: CDR1 SGHRS, CDR2 YFSETQ. The V and J ends lost 3 bases and 4 bases respectively, with 19 bases between them. This CDR3 has 17 residues.

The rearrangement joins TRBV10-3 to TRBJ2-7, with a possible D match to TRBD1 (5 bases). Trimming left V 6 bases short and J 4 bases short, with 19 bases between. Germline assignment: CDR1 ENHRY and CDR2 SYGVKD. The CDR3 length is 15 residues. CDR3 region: CAISPSDKSRYEQYF. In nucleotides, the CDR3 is TGTGCCATCAGCCCGTCGGACAAGTCACGTTACGAGCAGTACTTC.

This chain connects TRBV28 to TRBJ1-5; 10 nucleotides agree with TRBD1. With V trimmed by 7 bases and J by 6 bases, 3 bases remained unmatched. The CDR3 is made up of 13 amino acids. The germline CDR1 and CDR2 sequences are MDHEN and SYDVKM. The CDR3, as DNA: TGTGCCAGCAAGACAGGGGGCGGTCAGCCCCAGCATTTT. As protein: CASKTGGGQPQHF.

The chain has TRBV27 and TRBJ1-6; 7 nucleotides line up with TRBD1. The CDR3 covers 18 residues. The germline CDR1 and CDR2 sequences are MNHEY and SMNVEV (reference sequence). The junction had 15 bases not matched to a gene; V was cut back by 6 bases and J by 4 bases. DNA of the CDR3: TGTGCCAGCAGCTCGGACAGGAATAGGGGGGTTTATAATTCACCCCTCCACTTT. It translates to CASSSDRNRGVYNSPLHF.

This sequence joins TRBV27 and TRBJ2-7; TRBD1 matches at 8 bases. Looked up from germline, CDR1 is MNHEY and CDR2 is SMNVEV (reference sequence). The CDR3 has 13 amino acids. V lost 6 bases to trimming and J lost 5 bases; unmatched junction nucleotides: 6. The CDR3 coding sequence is TGTGCCAGCAGGAGACAGGGGATTGACGAGCAGTACTTC. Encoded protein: CASRRQGIDEQYF.

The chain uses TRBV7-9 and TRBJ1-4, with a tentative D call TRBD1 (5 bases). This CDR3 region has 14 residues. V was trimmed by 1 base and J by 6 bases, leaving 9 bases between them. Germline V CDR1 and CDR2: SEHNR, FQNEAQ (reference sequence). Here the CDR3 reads CASSLDTTDEKLFF. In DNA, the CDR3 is TGTGCCAGCAGCTTAGATACGACAGATGAAAAACTGTTTTTT.

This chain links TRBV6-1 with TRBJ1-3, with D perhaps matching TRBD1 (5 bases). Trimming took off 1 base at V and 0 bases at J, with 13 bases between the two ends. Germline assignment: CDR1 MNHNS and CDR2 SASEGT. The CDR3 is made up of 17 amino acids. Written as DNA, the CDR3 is TGTGCCAGCAGTGAAGAGGGACGGGGGGGCTCTGGAAACACCATATATTTT. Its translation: CASSEEGRGGSGNTIYF.

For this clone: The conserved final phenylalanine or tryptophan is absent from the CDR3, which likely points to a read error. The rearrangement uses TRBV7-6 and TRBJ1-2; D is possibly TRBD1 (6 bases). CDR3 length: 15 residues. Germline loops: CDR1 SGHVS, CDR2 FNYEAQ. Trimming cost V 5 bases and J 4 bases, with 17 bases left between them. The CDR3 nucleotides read TGTGCCAGCAGCCCGGAAACAGGGTCTGGCTATGGCTACACCCTC. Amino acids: CASSPETGSGYGYTL.

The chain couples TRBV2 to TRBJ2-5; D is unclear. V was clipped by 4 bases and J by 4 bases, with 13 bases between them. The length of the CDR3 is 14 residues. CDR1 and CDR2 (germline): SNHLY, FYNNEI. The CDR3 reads CASSAVARGETQYF. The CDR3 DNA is TGTGCCAGCAGTGCCGTTGCCCGTGGAGAGACCCAGTACTTC.

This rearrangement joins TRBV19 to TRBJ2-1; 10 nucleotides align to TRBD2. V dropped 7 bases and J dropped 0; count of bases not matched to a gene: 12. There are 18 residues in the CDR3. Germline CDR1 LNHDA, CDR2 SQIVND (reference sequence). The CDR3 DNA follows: TGTGCCAGTATATCTAGGACTAGCGGCCTTAGCTCCTACAATGAGCAGTTCTTC. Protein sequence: CASISRTSGLSSYNEQFF.

CDR3 residues: CASSLGHQNTEAFF. The CDR3 bases are TGTGCCAGCAGCTTAGGACACCAGAACACTGAAGCTTTCTTT. The chain joins TRBV7-3 to TRBJ1-1; D is possibly TRBD1 (5 bases). Germline V gene lookup returns CDR1 SGHTA and CDR2 FQGTGA. The CDR3 extends over 14 amino acids. Trimming removed 2 bases at V and 1 base at J, with 8 bases between.

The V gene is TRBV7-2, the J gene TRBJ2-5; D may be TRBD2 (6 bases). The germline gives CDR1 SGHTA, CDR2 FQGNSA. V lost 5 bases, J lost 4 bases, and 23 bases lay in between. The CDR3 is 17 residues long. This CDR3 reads CASSVPLGPSRGETQYF. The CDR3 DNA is TGTGCCAGCAGCGTCCCCCTGGGCCCTTCGCGGGGAGAGACCCAGTACTTC.

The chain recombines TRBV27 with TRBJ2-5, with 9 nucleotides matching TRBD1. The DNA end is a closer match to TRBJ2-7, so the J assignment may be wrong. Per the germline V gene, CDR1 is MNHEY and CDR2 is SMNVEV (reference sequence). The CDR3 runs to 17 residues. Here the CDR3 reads CASSLSVRGTGSYEQYF. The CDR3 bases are TGTGCCAGCAGTTTATCCGTACGCGGGACAGGGTCCTACGAGCAGTACTTC.

The CDR3 coding sequence is TGTGCCAGCCACAGCTCGGGCACAGATACGCAGTATTTT. Amino acids: CASHSSGTDTQYF. The V call is TRBV7-9, the J call TRBJ2-3, with D hard to call. From germline, CDR1 is SEHNR and CDR2 FQNEAQ (reference sequence). This CDR3 has 13 residues. Trimming stripped 8 bases from V and 1 base from J, with 10 bases between.

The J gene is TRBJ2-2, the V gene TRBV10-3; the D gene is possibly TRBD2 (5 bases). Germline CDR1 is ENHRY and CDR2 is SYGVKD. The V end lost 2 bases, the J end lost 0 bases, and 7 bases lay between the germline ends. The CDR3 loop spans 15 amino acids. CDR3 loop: CAISEGGPNTGELFF. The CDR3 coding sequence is TGTGCCATCAGTGAGGGCGGGCCGAACACCGGGGAGCTGTTTTTT.

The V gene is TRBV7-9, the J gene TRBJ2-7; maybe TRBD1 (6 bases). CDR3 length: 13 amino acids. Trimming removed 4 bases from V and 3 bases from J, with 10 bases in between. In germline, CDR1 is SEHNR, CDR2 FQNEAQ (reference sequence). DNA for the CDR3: TGTGCCAGCAGCTGGGACACCGACTACGAGCAGTACTTC. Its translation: CASSWDTDYEQYF.

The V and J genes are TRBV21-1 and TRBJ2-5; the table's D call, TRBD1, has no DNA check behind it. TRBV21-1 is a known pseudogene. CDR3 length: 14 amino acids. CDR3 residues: CASPKGARWETQYF. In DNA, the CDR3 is TGTGCCAGCCCGAAAGGGGCAAGATGGGAGACCCAGTACTTC.

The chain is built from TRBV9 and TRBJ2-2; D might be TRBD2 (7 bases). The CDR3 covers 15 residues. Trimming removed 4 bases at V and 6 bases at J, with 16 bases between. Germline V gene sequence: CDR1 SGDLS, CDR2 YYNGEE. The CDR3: CASSLNPGGPGELFF. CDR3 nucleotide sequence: TGTGCCAGCAGCTTAAACCCCGGGGGGCCCGGGGAGCTGTTTTTT. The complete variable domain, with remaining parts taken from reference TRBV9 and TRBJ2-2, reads DSGVTQTPKHLITATGQRVTLRCSPRSGDLSVYWYQQSLDQGLQFLIQYYNGEERAKGNILERFSAQQFPDLHSELNLSSLELGDSALYFCASSLNPGGPGELFFGEGSRLTVL.

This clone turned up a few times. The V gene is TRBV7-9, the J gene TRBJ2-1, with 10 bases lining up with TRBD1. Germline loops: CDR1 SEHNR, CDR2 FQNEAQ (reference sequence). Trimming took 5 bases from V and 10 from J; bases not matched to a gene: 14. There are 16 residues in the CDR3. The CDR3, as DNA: TGTGCCAGCAGCCATAATCCCGGGACAGGGGCCGGAGAGCAGTTCTTC. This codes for CASSHNPGTGAGEQFF.

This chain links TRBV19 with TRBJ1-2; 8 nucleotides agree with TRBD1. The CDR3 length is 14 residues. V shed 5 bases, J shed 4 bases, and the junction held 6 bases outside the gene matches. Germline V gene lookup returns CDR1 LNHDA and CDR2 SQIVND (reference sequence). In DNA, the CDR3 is TGTGCCAGTAGTGGGGACAGGAAAGTCTATGGCTACACCTTC. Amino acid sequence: CASSGDRKVYGYTF.

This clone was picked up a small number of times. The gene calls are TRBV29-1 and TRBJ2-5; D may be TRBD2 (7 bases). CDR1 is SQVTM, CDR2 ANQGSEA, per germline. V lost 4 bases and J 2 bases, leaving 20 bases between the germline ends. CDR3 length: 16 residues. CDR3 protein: CSVGVTGGGRQETQYF. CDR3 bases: TGCAGCGTTGGCGTAACGGGCGGGGGCAGACAAGAGACCCAGTACTTC. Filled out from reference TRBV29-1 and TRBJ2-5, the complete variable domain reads SAVISQKPSRDICQRGTSLTIQCQVDSQVTMMFWYRQQPGQSLTLIATANQGSEATYESGFVIDKFPISRPNLTFSTLTVSNMSPEDSSIYLCSVGVTGGGRQETQYFGPGTRLLVL.

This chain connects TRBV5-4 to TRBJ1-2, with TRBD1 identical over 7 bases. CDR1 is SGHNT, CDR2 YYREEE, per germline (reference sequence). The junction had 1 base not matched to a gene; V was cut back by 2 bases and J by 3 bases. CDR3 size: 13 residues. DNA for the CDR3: TGTGCCAGCAGCTTTGGACAGGACTATGGCTACACCTTC. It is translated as CASSFGQDYGYTF. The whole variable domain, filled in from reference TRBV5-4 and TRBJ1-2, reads ETGVTQSPTHLIKTRGQQVTLRCSSQSGHNTVSWYQQALGQGPQFIFQYYREEENGRGNFPPRFSGLQFPNYSSELNVNALELDDSALYLCASSFGQDYGYTFGSGTRLTVV.

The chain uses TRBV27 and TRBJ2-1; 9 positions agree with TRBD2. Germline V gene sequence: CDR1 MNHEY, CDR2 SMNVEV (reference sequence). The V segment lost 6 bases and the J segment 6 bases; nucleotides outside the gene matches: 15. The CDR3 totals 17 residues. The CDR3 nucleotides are TGTGCCAGCAGACTAGCGGGTGACCTCGGACACCGCAATGAGCAGTTCTTC. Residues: CASRLAGDLGHRNEQFF.

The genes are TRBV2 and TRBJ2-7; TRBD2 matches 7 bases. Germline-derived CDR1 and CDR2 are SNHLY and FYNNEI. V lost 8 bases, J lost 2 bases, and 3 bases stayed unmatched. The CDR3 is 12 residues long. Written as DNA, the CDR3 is TGTGCCAGCGGGAGGGCGACCTACGAGCAGTACTTC. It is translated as CASGRATYEQYF.

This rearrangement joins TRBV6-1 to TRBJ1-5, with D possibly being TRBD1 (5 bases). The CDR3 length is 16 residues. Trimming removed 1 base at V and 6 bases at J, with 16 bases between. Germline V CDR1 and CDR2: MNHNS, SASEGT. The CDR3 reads CASSEGSWGLGQPQHF. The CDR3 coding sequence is TGTGCCAGCAGTGAAGGAAGTTGGGGGTTGGGTCAGCCCCAGCATTTT.

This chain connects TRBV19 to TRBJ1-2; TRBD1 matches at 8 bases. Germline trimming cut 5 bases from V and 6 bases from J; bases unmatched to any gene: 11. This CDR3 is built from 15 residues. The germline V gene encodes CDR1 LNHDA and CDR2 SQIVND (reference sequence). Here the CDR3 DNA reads TGTGCCAGTAGTGACACAGGGGGATTCCTTCATGGCTACACCTTC. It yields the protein CASSDTGGFLHGYTF.